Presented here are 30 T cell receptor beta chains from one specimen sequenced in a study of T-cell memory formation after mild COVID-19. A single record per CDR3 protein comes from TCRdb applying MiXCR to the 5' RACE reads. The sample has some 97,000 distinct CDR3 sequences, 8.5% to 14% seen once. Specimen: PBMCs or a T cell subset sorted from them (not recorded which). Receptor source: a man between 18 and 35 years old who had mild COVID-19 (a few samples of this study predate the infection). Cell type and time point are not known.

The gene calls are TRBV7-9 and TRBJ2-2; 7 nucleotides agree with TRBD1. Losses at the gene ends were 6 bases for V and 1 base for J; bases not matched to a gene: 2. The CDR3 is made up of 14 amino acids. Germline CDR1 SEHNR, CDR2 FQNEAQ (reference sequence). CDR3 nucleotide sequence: TGTGCCAGCAGGGGACAGATGAACACCGGGGAGCTGTTTTTT. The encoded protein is CASRGQMNTGELFF.

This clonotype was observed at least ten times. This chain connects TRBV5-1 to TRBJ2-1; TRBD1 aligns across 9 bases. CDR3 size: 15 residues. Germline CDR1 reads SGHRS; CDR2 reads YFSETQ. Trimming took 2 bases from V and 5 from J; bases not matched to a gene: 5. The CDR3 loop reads CASSFSGTGNNEQFF. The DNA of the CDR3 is TGCGCCAGCAGCTTTTCCGGGACAGGGAACAATGAGCAGTTCTTC. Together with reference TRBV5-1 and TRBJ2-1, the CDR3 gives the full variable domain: KAGVTQTPRYLIKTRGQQVTLSCSPISGHRSVSWYQQTPGQGLQFLFEYFSETQRNKGNFPGRFSGRQFSNSRSEMNVSTLELGDSALYLCASSFSGTGNNEQFFGPGTRLTVL.

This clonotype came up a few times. The CDR3 DNA reads TGTGCCAGCACCCCCGACAGGGTTGGGACTGAAGCTTTCTTT. Protein product: CASTPDRVGTEAFF. The genes are TRBV6-5 and TRBJ1-1; 7 bases line up with TRBD1. The junction had 10 bases not matched to a gene; V was cut back by 7 bases and J by 5 bases. Germline V gene data show CDR1 as MNHEY and CDR2 as SVGAGI. The CDR3 runs to 14 residues.

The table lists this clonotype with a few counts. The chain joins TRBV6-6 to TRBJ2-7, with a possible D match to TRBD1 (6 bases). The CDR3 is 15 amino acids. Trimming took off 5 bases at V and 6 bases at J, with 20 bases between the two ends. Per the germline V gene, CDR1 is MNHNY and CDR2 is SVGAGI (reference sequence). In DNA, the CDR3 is TGTGCCAGCAGTCCACCGGACAGACCCTTAGGCGAGCAGTACTTC. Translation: CASSPPDRPLGEQYF.

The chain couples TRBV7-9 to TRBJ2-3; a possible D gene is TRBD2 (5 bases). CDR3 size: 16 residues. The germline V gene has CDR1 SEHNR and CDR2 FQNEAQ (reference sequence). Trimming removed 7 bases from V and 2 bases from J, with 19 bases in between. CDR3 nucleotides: TGTGCCAGCATCAAGGAGAGCGGTTTGTACACAGATACGCAGTATTTT. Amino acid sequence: CASIKESGLYTDTQYF.

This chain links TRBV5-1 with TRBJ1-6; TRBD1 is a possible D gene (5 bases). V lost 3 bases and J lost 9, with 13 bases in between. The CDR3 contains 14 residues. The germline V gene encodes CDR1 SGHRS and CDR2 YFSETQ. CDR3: CASSWGGPSSPLHF. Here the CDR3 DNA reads TGCGCCAGCAGCTGGGGCGGGCCGAGTTCACCCCTCCACTTT.

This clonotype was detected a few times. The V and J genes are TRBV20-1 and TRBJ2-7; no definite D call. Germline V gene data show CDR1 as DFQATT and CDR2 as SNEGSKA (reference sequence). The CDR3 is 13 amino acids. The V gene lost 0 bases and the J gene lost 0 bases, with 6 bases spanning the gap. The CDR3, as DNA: TGCAGTGCTAGAGACGGCAGCTCCTACGAGCAGTACTTC. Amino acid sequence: CSARDGSSYEQYF.

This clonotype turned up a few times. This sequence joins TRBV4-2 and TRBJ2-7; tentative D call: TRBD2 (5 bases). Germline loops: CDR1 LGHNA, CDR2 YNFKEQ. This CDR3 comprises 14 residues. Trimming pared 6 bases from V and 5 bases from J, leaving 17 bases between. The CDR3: CASRPGSGSDEQYF. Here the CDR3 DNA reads TGTGCCAGCAGACCGGGCAGCGGTAGCGACGAGCAGTACTTC.

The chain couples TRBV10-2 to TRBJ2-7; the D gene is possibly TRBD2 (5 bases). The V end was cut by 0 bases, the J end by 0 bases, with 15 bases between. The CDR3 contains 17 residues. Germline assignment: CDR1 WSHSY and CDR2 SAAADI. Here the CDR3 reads CASSESNFRGSSYEQYF. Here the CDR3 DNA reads TGCGCCAGCAGTGAGTCGAATTTCCGGGGTAGCTCCTACGAGCAGTACTTC.

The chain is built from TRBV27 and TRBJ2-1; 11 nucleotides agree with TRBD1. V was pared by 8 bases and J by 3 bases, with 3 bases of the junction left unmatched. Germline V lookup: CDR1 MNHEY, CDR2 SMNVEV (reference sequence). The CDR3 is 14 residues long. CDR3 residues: CASGQGAYYNEQFF. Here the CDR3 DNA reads TGTGCCAGCGGACAGGGGGCGTACTACAATGAGCAGTTCTTC.

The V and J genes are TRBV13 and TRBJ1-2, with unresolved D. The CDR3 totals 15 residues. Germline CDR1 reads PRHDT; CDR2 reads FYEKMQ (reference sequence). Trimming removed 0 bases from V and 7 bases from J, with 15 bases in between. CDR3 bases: TGTGCCAGCAGCTTAGGTTGGCAGTCGGGCGCTGGCTACACCTTC. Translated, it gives CASSLGWQSGAGYTF.

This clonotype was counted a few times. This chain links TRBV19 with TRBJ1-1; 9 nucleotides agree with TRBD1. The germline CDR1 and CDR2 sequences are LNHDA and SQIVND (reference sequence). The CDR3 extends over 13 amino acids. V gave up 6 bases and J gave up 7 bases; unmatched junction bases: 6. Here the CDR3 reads CASRRGDRVEAFF. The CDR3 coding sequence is TGTGCCAGTAGACGGGGGGACAGGGTTGAAGCTTTCTTT.

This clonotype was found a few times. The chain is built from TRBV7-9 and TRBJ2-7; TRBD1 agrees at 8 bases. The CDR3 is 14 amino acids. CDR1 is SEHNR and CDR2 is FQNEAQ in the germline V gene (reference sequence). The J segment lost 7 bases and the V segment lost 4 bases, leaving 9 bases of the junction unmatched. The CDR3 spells CASSSGQEPSEQYF. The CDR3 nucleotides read TGTGCCAGCAGCTCGGGACAGGAGCCTAGTGAGCAGTACTTC.

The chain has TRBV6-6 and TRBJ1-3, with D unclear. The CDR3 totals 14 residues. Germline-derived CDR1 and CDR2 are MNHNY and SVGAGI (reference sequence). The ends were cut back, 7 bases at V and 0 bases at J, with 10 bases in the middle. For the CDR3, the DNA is TGTGCCAGCACCTATCAGGACTCTGGAAACACCATATATTTT. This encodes CASTYQDSGNTIYF.

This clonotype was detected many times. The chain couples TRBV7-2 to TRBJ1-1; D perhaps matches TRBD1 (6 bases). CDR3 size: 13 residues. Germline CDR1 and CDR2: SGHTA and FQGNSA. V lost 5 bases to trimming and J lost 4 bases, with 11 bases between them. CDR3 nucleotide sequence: TGTGCCAGCAGCGGAACGGGGGCCACTGAAGCTTTCTTT. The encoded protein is CASSGTGATEAFF.

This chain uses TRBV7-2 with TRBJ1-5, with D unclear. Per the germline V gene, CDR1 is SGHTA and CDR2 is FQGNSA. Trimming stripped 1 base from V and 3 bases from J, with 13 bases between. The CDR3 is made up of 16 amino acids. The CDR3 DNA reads TGTGCCAGCAGCTTAGAGGCCAGCCCTAACAATCAGCCCCAGCATTTT. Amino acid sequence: CASSLEASPNNQPQHF. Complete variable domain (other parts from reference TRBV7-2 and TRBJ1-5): GAGVSQSPSNKVTEKGKDVELRCDPISGHTALYWYRQSLGQGLEFLIYFQGNSAPDKSGLPSDRFSAERTGGSVSTLTIQRTQQEDSAVYLCASSLEASPNNQPQHFGDGTRLSIL.

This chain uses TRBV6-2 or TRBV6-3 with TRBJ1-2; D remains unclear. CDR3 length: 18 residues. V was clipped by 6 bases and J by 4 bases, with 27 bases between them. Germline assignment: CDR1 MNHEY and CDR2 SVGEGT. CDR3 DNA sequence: TGTGCCAGCAGCCTAACTCCGGACGCCCGGCCCGATCCCTATGGCTACACCTTC. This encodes CASSLTPDARPDPYGYTF.

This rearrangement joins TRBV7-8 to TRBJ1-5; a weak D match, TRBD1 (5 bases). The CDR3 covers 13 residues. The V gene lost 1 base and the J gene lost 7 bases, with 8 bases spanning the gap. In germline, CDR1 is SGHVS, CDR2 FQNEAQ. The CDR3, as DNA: TGTGCCAGCAGCTTAGGCAGGGACCAGCCCCAGCATTTT. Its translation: CASSLGRDQPQHF. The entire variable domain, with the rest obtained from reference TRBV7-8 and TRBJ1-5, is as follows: GAGVSQSPRYKVAKRGQDVALRCDPISGHVSLFWYQQALGQGPEFLTYFQNEAQLDKSGLPSDRFFAERPEGSVSTLKIQRTQQEDSAVYLCASSLGRDQPQHFGDGTRLSIL.

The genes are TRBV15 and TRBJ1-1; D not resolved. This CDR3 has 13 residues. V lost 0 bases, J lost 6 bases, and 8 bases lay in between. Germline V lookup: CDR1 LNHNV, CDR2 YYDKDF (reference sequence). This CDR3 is CATSRDRSAEAFF. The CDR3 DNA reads TGTGCCACCAGCAGAGATCGCAGCGCTGAAGCTTTCTTT.

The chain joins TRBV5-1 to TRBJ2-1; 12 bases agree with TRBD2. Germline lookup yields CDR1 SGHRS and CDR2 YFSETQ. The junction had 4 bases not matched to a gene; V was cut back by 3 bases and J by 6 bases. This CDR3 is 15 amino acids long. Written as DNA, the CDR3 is TGCGCCAGCAGCTCGCTAGCGGGGGGGGCCAATGAGCAGTTCTTC. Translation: CASSSLAGGANEQFF.

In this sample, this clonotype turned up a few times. In nucleotides, the CDR3 is TGCAGCGTGAGCGGGGCCCTCTCCTACAATGAGCAGTTCTTC. Its protein is CSVSGALSYNEQFF. This chain uses TRBV29-1 with TRBJ2-1; 7 bases are a match to TRBD2. The V gene's germline CDR1 is SQVTM and CDR2 ANQGSEA. The trim removed 6 bases at V and 0 bases at J, leaving 5 bases unmatched. The CDR3 contains 14 residues.

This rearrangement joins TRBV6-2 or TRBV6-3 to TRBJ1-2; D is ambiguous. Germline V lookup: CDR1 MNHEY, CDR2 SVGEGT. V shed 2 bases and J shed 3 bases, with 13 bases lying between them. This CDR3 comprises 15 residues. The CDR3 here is CASSYPNERDYGYTF. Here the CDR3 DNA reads TGTGCCAGCAGTTACCCTAACGAGAGGGACTATGGCTACACCTTC.

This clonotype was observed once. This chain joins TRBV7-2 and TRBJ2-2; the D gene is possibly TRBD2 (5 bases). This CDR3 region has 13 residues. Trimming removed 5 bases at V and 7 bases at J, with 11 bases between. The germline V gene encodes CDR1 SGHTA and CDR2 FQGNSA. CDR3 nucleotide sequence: TGTGCCAGCAGCCCGGGGAGAGGCGGGGAGCTGTTTTTT. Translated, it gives CASSPGRGGELFF.

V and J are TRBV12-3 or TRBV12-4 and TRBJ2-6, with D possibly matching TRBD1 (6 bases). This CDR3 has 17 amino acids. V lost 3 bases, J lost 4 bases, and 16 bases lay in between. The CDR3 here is CASSFPGRGGGANVLTF. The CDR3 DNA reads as TGTGCCAGCAGTTTTCCCGGCAGGGGTGGAGGGGCCAACGTCCTGACTTTC.

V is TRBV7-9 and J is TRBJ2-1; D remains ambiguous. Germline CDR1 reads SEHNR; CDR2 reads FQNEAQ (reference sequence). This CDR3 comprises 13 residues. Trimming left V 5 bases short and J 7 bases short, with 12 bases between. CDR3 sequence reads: CASSPNHGNEQFF. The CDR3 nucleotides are TGTGCCAGCAGCCCAAATCATGGGAATGAGCAGTTCTTC.

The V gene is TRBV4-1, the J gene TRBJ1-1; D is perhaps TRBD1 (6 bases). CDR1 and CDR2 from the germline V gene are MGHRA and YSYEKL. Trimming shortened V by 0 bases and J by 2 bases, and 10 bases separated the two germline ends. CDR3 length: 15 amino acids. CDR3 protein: CASSQEWTANTEAFF. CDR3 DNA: TGCGCCAGCAGCCAAGAGTGGACAGCTAACACTGAAGCTTTCTTT.

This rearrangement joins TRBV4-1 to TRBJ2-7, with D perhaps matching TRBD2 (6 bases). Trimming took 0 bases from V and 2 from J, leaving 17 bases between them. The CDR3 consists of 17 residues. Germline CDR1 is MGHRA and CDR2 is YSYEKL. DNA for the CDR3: TGCGCCAGCAGCCAAGAAAGCATGTTTGGCGGGACCTACGAGCAGTACTTC. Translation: CASSQESMFGGTYEQYF.

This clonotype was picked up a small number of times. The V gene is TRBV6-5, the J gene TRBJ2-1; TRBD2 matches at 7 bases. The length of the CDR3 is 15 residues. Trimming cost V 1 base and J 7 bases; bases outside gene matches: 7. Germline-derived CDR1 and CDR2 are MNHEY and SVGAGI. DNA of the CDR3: TGTGCCAGCAGTTACTATTCGGCGGGGGTAAATGAGCAGTTCTTC. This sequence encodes CASSYYSAGVNEQFF.

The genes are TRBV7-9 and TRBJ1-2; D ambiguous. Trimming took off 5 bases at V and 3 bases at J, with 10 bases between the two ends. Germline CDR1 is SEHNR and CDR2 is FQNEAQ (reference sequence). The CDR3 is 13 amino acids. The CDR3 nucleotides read TGTGCCAGCAGCGTGGACGGGCACTATGGCTACACCTTC. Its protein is CASSVDGHYGYTF. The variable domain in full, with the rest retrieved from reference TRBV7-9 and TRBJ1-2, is DTGVSQNPRHKITKRGQNVTFRCDPISEHNRLYWYRQTLGQGPEFLTYFQNEAQLEKSRLLSDRFSAERPKGSFSTLEIQRTEQGDSAMYLCASSVDGHYGYTFGSGTRLTVV.

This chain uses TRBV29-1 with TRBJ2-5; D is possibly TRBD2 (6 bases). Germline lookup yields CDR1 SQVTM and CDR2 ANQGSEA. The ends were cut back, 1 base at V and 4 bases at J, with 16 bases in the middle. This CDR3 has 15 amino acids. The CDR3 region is CSVEGPRLVRETQYF. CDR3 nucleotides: TGCAGCGTTGAAGGCCCTAGACTAGTAAGAGAGACCCAGTACTTC.